This T cell receptor (beta chain) was sequenced in a study of T cells in Graves' hyperthyroidism and ophthalmopathy. Many counts were recorded for this clonotype. This CDR3 comprises 14 residues. The V and J ends lost 4 bases and 1 base, in that order; junction bases with no gene match: 5. Germline CDR1 and CDR2: GTSNPN and SVGIG (reference sequence). Researchers amplified the TCR beta CDR3 regions from RNA transcripts. A set of HTBI primers served as the primers for a first-round RT-PCR of the TCR CDR3. TCRdb recomputed calls from the multiplex PCR reads with MiXCR, one row per CDR3 protein. The sample records some 140,000 distinct CDR3 sequences, around 20% being singletons.

The sequenced sample consisted of blood. This chain joins TRBV30 and TRBJ1-1; TRBD1 matches 8 bases. This receptor was obtained from a woman aged 45 to 65 with Graves' hyperthyroidism that later progressed to Graves' ophthalmopathy. CDR3 DNA: TGTGCCTGGAAGAACCAGGGGGCGAACACTGAAGCTTTCTTT. Residues: CAWKNQGANTEAFF.